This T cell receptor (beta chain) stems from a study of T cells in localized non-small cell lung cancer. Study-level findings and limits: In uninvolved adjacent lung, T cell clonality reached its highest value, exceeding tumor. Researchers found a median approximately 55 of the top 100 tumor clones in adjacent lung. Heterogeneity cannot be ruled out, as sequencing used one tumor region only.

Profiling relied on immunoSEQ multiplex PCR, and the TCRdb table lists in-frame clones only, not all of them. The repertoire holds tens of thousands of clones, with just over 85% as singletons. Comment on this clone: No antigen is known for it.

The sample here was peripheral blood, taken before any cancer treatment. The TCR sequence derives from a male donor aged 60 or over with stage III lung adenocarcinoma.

This CDR3 is CASTERGTNEKLFF. CDR3 in DNA: TGTGCCAGCACAGAGCGGGGCACAAATGAAAAACTGTTTTTT. The rearrangement uses TRBV2 and TRBJ1-4; possibly TRBD1 for D (5 bases). The CDR3 spans 14 residues. V was trimmed by 7 bases and J by 5 bases, leaving 14 bases between them. CDR1 and CDR2 from the germline V gene are SNHLY and FYNNEI.